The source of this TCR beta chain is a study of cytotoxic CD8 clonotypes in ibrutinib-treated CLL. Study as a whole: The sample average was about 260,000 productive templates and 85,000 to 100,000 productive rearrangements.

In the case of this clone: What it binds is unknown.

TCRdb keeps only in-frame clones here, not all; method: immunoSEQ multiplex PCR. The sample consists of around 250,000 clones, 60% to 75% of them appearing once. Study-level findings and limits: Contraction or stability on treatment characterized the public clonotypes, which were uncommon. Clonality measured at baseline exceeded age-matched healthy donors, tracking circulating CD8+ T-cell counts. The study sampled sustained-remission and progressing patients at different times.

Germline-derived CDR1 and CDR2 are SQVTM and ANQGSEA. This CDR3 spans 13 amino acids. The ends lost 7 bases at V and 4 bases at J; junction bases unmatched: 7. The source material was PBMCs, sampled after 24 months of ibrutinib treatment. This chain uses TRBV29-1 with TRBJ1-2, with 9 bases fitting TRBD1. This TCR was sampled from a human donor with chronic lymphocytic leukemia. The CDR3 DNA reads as TGCAGCGCTCAGACAGGGGGTACCTATGGCTACACCTTC. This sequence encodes CSAQTGGTYGYTF.